This T cell receptor beta chain derives from a study of blood T cells in healthy people across ages. In this sample, this clonotype turned up a few times. This CDR3 has 14 amino acids. V lost 7 bases to trimming and J lost 6 bases; unmatched junction nucleotides: 6. From germline, CDR1 is MDHEN and CDR2 SYDVKM. A second PCR, run for about 6 to 11 cycles, used a sample-barcoded 5' primer plus a J-beta primer mix. A template-switch adaptor with 12 random nucleotides tagged each cDNA molecule. From the 5' RACE reads, TCRdb called clonotypes with MiXCR, one entry per CDR3 protein. The table has about 750,000 distinct CDR3 sequences, about 55% seen once.

The material sequenced was blood. The TCR comes from an elderly man in good health. V and J are TRBV28 and TRBJ2-7, with 13 bases that match TRBD2. CDR3 DNA: TGTGCCAGCAACAGGGGACTAGCGGGAAGCGAGCAGTACTTC. This translates into CASNRGLAGSEQYF.